These T cell receptor beta chains were read from a single sample in a study of response to subunit inactivated influenza vaccine. TCRdb re-called the RT-PCR reads through MiXCR, storing one row per CDR3 protein. The sample carries some 500,000 distinct CDR3 sequences, around 25% recorded once. The sequencing here drew on CD4+ T cells sorted from PBMCs, taken roughly 5 days after vaccination. These TCRs come from a man in his forties or fifties who received an inactivated influenza vaccine. Each CDR3 is given with its conserved first and last residue. D genes are given only for firm matches. Clone size, where shown, is once, few, many, or a class for clones that have expanded.

J gene	clone size	D gene	V gene	CDR3 protein	CDR3 DNA
TRBJ2-5	NA	NA	TRBV2	CASSDLERKETQYF	TGTGCCAGCAGTGATCTAGAGAGGAAAGAGACCCAGTACTTC
TRBJ2-5	NA	NA	TRBV5-1	CASSLAPDRQGTQYF	TGCGCCAGCAGCTTGGCCCCAGACAGGCAAGGGACCCAGTACTTC
TRBJ2-5	few	TRBD1	TRBV4-1	CASSQGDRFQETQYF	TGCGCCAGCAGCCAAGGGGACAGATTCCAAGAGACCCAGTACTTC
TRBJ1-1	many	NA	TRBV10-3	CAISRGQGDTEAFF	TGTGCCATCAGTCGGGGCCAAGGCGACACTGAAGCTTTCTTT
TRBJ2-5	NA	NA	TRBV20-1	CSATDRVQETQYF	TGCAGTGCGACGGACAGAGTCCAAGAGACCCAGTACTTC
TRBJ1-5	NA	NA	TRBV7-2	CASSLVVNQPQHF	TGTGCCAGCAGCTTAGTTGTGAATCAGCCCCAGCATTTT
TRBJ1-2	NA	NA	TRBV7-2	CASSQAGFYGYTF	TGTGCCAGCAGCCAAGCAGGGTTCTATGGCTACACCTTC
TRBJ2-5	many	NA	TRBV12-3/TRBV12-4	CASSFSGETQYF	TGTGCCAGCAGTTTCTCAGGAGAGACCCAGTACTTC
TRBJ2-1	few	NA	TRBV11-1	CASSGRFGLGGRSYNEQFF	TGTGCCAGCAGCGGTCGGTTCGGTCTAGGGGGACGTTCCTACAATGAGCAGTTCTTC
TRBJ2-5	NA	NA	TRBV6-1	CASTAGQPQETQYF	TGTGCCAGCACCGCGGGACAGCCTCAAGAGACCCAGTACTTC
TRBJ2-2	NA	TRBD2	TRBV28	CASRQSGVISGELFF	TGTGCCAGCAGACAAAGCGGGGTTATCTCCGGGGAGCTGTTTTTT
TRBJ2-5	few	NA	TRBV25-1	CASSKASVQETQYF	TGTGCCAGCAGTAAGGCGTCGGTCCAAGAGACCCAGTACTTC
TRBJ2-2	few	TRBD1	TRBV12-3/TRBV12-4	CASSLGTGRSTGELFF	TGTGCCAGCAGCCTAGGGACAGGGAGGTCCACCGGGGAGCTGTTTTTT
TRBJ1-2	NA	NA	TRBV6-2/TRBV6-3	CASTSGWRRQNYGYTF	TGTGCCAGCACTTCGGGGTGGAGGCGACAGAACTATGGCTACACCTTC
TRBJ2-7	few	TRBD1	TRBV2	CASVRDRGSEQYF	TGTGCCAGCGTGCGGGACAGGGGATCCGAGCAGTACTTC
TRBJ2-7	NA	NA	TRBV7-9	CASSLTPSGRDEQYF	TGTGCCAGCAGCTTAACCCCCTCTGGTCGGGACGAGCAGTACTTC
TRBJ1-1	few	TRBD1	TRBV6-1	CASSEASDRGLMNTEAFF	TGTGCCAGCAGTGAAGCTTCCGACAGGGGCCTGATGAACACTGAAGCTTTCTTT
TRBJ2-2	few	TRBD2	TRBV10-3	CAISASGTFANTGELFF	TGTGCCATCAGTGCCAGCGGGACCTTCGCGAACACCGGGGAGCTGTTTTTT